This is a list of T cell receptor beta chains from one sample in a study. TCRdb re-analysed the RT-PCR reads in MiXCR, keeping a single row per CDR3 protein. The table includes 550,000 to 750,000 distinct CDR3 sequences, over 12% detected once. What was sequenced was memory CD4+ T cells from blood. Receptor source: a female donor in good health, serving as a healthy control. Both conserved end residues are part of each CDR3.

CDR3: CAWTKNTGELFF
V: TRBV30

CDR3: CASRFEEQGRSFF
V: TRBV7-9

CDR3: CASSFPSGGGTDTQYF
V: TRBV27

CDR3: CASSFFRSGGGEQFF
V: TRBV11-2

CDR3: CASSLGYRVGDGYTF
V: TRBV12-3/TRBV12-4

CDR3: CAISGTGHTSTDTQYF
V: TRBV10-3

CDR3: CSATQGAETQYF
V: TRBV29-1

CDR3: CASSRDARTDTQYF
V: TRBV6-5

CDR3: CASRGQGAREGRQYF
V: TRBV6-5

CDR3: CASSRAADTEAFF
V: TRBV7-9

CDR3: CASSADRGGYGYTF
V: TRBV6-1

CDR3: CASSLTHRAANYGYTF
V: TRBV27